The 28 T cell receptor beta chains presented below share a single source sample, sequenced in a study of shared clonotypes between healthy human individuals (dated by TCRdb to 2020 to 2021). Receptor libraries were prepared by the immunoSEQ multiplex PCR assay. What TCRdb holds here is the immuneACCESS table cut down to in-frame rearrangements. Part of the clones is not present; checked against another copy, under half of the missing clones reflect an unresolved V gene, and the others are unexplained. For this sample there are some 2.1 million clones; roughly 95% appear just once. Roughly 1.1% of the sample rests with the top ten. For the CD8 naive samples, CD45RO-negative cells were positively selected for CCR7, yielding a CD45RA+CCR7+ population from which TemRA cells were excluded. Sequencing was done on a sample of naive CD8+ T cells sorted from blood. The cell subset or site label here, explained by the study, means: CD45RA+CCR7+. The receptors were gathered from a man aged 18 to 29 in good health.

Concerning this clone itself: Other DNA sequences in this sample translate to the same CDR3. The CDR3 reads CASSLSTGTDTQYF. DNA for the CDR3: TGTGCCAGCAGCTTAAGTACGGGCACAGATACGCAGTATTTT. The chain recombines TRBV7-9 with TRBJ2-3; no reliable D call. CDR3 size: 14 residues. CDR1 SEHNR and CDR2 FQNEAQ come from the germline V gene (reference sequence). The V gene lost 2 bases and the J gene lost 1 base, with 7 bases spanning the gap.

The chain recombines TRBV5-6 with TRBJ2-1; D not resolved. The V gene's germline CDR1 is SGHDT and CDR2 YYEEEE. This CDR3 is built from 12 residues. V shed 0 bases and J shed 8 bases, with 6 bases lying between them. The CDR3: CASSLDLYEQFF. As DNA, the CDR3 is TGTGCCAGCAGCTTGGACCTATATGAGCAGTTCTTC. The full variable domain, its missing parts supplied by reference TRBV5-6 and TRBJ2-1, is DAGVTQSPTHLIKTRGQQVTLRCSPKSGHDTVSWYQQALGQGPQFIFQYYEEEERQRGNFPDRFSGHQFPNYSSELNVNALLLGDSALYLCASSLDLYEQFFGPGTRLTVL.

The DNA for the CDR3 is TGTGCCAGCAGCTTGTCCCCAGGGACGGCTAACTATGGCTACACCTTC. It translates to CASSLSPGTANYGYTF. The chain recombines TRBV5-4 with TRBJ1-2; D perhaps matches TRBD1 (5 bases). Trimming removed 1 base from V and 0 bases from J, with 13 bases in between. The CDR3 covers 16 residues. Germline lookup yields CDR1 SGHNT and CDR2 YYREEE (reference sequence). Drawing the rest from reference TRBV5-4 and TRBJ1-2, the complete variable domain is ETGVTQSPTHLIKTRGQQVTLRCSSQSGHNTVSWYQQALGQGPQFIFQYYREEENGRGNFPPRFSGLQFPNYSSELNVNALELDDSALYLCASSLSPGTANYGYTFGSGTRLTVV.

The chain couples TRBV11-2 to TRBJ1-6; 8 nucleotides line up with TRBD1. The CDR3 is made up of 14 amino acids. The V gene end was trimmed by 2 bases and the J gene end by 11 bases; junction bases not matched to a gene: 5. Germline CDR1 SGHAT, CDR2 FQNNGV. The chain's CDR3 is CASSLMTGAAPLHF. The CDR3 region has the DNA TGTGCCAGCAGCTTAATGACAGGGGCGGCACCCCTCCACTTT.

The rearrangement uses TRBV10-3 and TRBJ1-1; tentatively, D is TRBD1 (5 bases). Trimming pared 3 bases from V and 10 bases from J, leaving 15 bases between. The germline V gene encodes CDR1 ENHRY and CDR2 SYGVKD. The CDR3 contains 13 residues. The CDR3: CAISDGGPAGAFF. CDR3 coding DNA: TGTGCCATCAGTGATGGGGGACCCGCTGGAGCTTTCTTT.

V and J are TRBV2 and TRBJ1-2, with a possible D match to TRBD1 (5 bases). The CDR3 is made up of 17 amino acids. Germline V gene sequence: CDR1 SNHLY, CDR2 FYNNEI. The ends were cut back, 6 bases at V and 2 bases at J, with 22 bases in the middle. The CDR3 reads CASREFMRGDQNYGYTF. The CDR3 bases are TGTGCCAGCAGGGAATTTATGAGAGGGGACCAGAACTATGGCTACACCTTC.

The chain carries TRBV9 and TRBJ1-4; 7 nucleotides agree with TRBD1. The CDR3 is made up of 18 amino acids. Germline assignment: CDR1 SGDLS and CDR2 YYNGEE. The V segment lost 0 bases and the J segment 4 bases; nucleotides outside the gene matches: 12. DNA for the CDR3: TGTGCCAGCAGCGTAGATTGGACAGGAGGGGCACTTAATGAAAAACTGTTTTTT. Protein sequence: CASSVDWTGGALNEKLFF.

The V call is TRBV5-1, the J call TRBJ2-3; unclear D gene. V lost 4 bases, J lost 0 bases, and 6 bases lay in between. The CDR3 consists of 13 residues. The germline CDR1 and CDR2 sequences are SGHRS and YFSETQ. CDR3 sequence reads: CASSPTSTDTQYF. The CDR3, as DNA: TGCGCCAGCAGCCCGACTAGCACAGATACGCAGTATTTT.

The CDR3 coding sequence is TGTGCCAGTAGTTGGGCAGCAGATACGCAGTATTTT. This gives the protein CASSWAADTQYF. The chain links TRBV19 to TRBJ2-3; D ambiguous. CDR3 length equals 12 residues. Germline CDR1 and CDR2: LNHDA and SQIVND (reference sequence). V lost 5 bases and J lost 4, with 7 bases in between.

The chain is built from TRBV30 and TRBJ1-2; D is ambiguous. V shed 2 bases and J shed 6 bases, with 7 bases lying between them. CDR1 GTSNPN and CDR2 SVGIG come from the germline V gene (reference sequence). The CDR3 runs 11 residues. The DNA of the CDR3 is TGTGCCTGGAGTAAGGGAGATGGCTACACCTTC. Protein sequence: CAWSKGDGYTF.

The J gene is TRBJ2-7, the V gene TRBV11-2, with D perhaps TRBD2 (5 bases). Trimming cost V 4 bases and J 5 bases, with 15 bases left between them. The V gene's germline CDR1 is SGHAT and CDR2 FQNNGV. The CDR3 totals 14 residues. The CDR3 DNA sequence: TGTGCCAGCAGCTATGGAGGCGGTTTCGACGAGCAGTACTTC. Protein product: CASSYGGGFDEQYF.

The chain carries TRBV14 and TRBJ1-6, with D unresolved. Germline loops: CDR1 SGHDN, CDR2 FVKESK. The CDR3 length is 17 residues. V lost 1 base and J 9 bases, leaving 19 bases between the germline ends. This CDR3 reads CASSQGNRAISSSPLHF. CDR3 nucleotide sequence: TGTGCCAGCAGCCAAGGCAATAGGGCCATTTCAAGTTCACCCCTCCACTTT. The variable domain in full, completed from reference TRBV14 and TRBJ1-6, reads EAGVTQFPSHSVIEKGQTVTLRCDPISGHDNLYWYRRVMGKEIKFLLHFVKESKQDESGMPNNRFLAERTGGTYSTLKVQPAELEDSGVYFCASSQGNRAISSSPLHFGNGTRLTVT.

The chain carries TRBV27 and TRBJ2-3, with TRBD2 as a possible D gene (6 bases). CDR1 is MNHEY and CDR2 is SMNVEV in the germline V gene (reference sequence). V was clipped by 5 bases and J by 0 bases, with 18 bases between them. This CDR3 spans 17 amino acids. CDR3 in DNA: TGTGCCAGCAGTCCCCTCCGGAGGAGGGGAAGCACAGATACGCAGTATTTT. Amino acid sequence: CASSPLRRRGSTDTQYF.

On this clone itself: Other DNA variants within this sample encode the same CDR3. The chain joins TRBV7-2 to TRBJ2-7, with D possibly being TRBD2 (5 bases). V lost 3 bases to trimming and J lost 2 bases, with 8 bases between them. Germline-derived CDR1 and CDR2 are SGHTA and FQGNSA. CDR3 length equals 13 residues. The CDR3 region is CASSLAGAYEQYF. The CDR3 DNA sequence: TGTGCCAGCAGCTTGGCGGGTGCCTACGAGCAGTACTTC.

This chain connects TRBV6-4 to TRBJ1-2; 7 bases fit TRBD1. This CDR3 region has 14 residues. With 6 bases clipped from V and 3 bases from J, the junction kept 7 bases outside the gene matches. Germline loops: CDR1 MRHNA, CDR2 SNTAGT. CDR3 loop: CASRKQGRHYGYTF. CDR3 in DNA: TGTGCCAGCAGGAAACAGGGGCGGCACTATGGCTACACCTTC.

The chain has TRBV7-9 and TRBJ2-6; TRBD1 matches at 7 bases. With V trimmed by 3 bases and J by 2 bases, 4 bases remained unmatched. Per germline, CDR1 SEHNR and CDR2 FQNEAQ (reference sequence). CDR3 size: 16 residues. The CDR3 nucleotides read TGTGCCAGCAGCTTGACGACAGGGACTGGGGCCAACGTCCTGACTTTC. Its translation is CASSLTTGTGANVLTF.

V is TRBV28 and J is TRBJ2-5; 7 bases map to TRBD1. V was pared by 5 bases and J by 1 base, with 7 bases of the junction left unmatched. CDR3 length equals 15 residues. Germline V CDR1 and CDR2: MDHEN, SYDVKM. CDR3 in DNA: TGTGCCAGCAGTGGTCAGGGGGAAATCCAAGAGACCCAGTACTTC. It specifies CASSGQGEIQETQYF.

V and J are TRBV10-3 and TRBJ2-7; D tentatively fits TRBD1 or TRBD2 (5 bases each). In germline, CDR1 is ENHRY, CDR2 SYGVKD. CDR3 size: 15 residues. The V end was cut by 0 bases, the J end by 0 bases, with 9 bases between. The CDR3 sequence: CAISESGASSYEQYF. Written as DNA, the CDR3 is TGTGCCATCAGTGAGTCCGGGGCGAGCTCCTACGAGCAGTACTTC.

This chain joins TRBV11-1 and TRBJ2-5; 10 positions match TRBD2. The CDR3 consists of 19 residues. The V gene's germline CDR1 is SGHAT and CDR2 FQDESV (reference sequence). The ends lost 2 bases at V and 5 bases at J; junction bases unmatched: 17. The CDR3: CASSLSSASGGARRETQYF. The CDR3 nucleotides are TGTGCCAGCAGCTTAAGTTCGGCTAGCGGGGGAGCTCGCCGGGAGACCCAGTACTTC.

The rearrangement joins TRBV7-8 to TRBJ2-3, with TRBD2 matching 10 bases. The CDR3 consists of 16 residues. CDR1 is SGHVS and CDR2 is FQNEAQ in the germline V gene. V lost 0 bases and J lost 5; bases outside the gene matches: 5. The CDR3 reads CASSLAQREGVDTQYF. CDR3 DNA: TGTGCCAGCAGCTTAGCCCAGCGGGAGGGAGTAGATACGCAGTATTTT.

The gene calls are TRBV27 and TRBJ2-1, with unresolved D. Trimming stripped 2 bases from V and 2 bases from J, with 4 bases between. Germline V lookup: CDR1 MNHEY, CDR2 SMNVEV (reference sequence). The CDR3 contains 13 residues. CDR3 nucleotides: TGTGCCAGCAGTTTAAACACCTACAATGAGCAGTTCTTC. This codes for CASSLNTYNEQFF.

This clone occurred a few times. This chain uses TRBV18 with TRBJ1-3; D is unresolved. The length of the CDR3 is 16 residues. The V end lost 0 bases, the J end lost 2 bases, and 11 bases lay between the germline ends. In germline, CDR1 is KGHSH, CDR2 LQKENI. CDR3 region: CASSPPGRATGNTIYF. The CDR3 region has the DNA TGTGCCAGCTCACCACCGGGTAGGGCGACTGGAAACACCATATATTTT.

Details on this clone: Other nucleotide sequences in the sample specify the same CDR3. This rearrangement joins TRBV6-1 to TRBJ2-7; D is undetermined. This CDR3 is 10 amino acids long. V lost 5 bases and J lost 2, with 1 base in between. Per germline, CDR1 MNHNS and CDR2 SASEGT. CDR3 nucleotides: TGTGCCAGCAGTACCTACGAGCAGTACTTC. This translates into CASSTYEQYF.

This chain connects TRBV2 to TRBJ1-6; D may be TRBD1 (5 bases). The CDR3 sequence is 12 residues long. Germline V lookup: CDR1 SNHLY, CDR2 FYNNEI. The V end lost 3 bases, the J end lost 18 bases, and 15 bases lay between the germline ends. The CDR3 loop is CASSDDTGHHHF. In DNA form, the CDR3 reads TGTGCCAGCAGTGACGATACAGGTCATCACCACTTT.

The V call is TRBV9, the J call TRBJ1-1; weak D call: TRBD1 (5 bases). The CDR3 covers 15 residues. Germline V gives CDR1 SGDLS, CDR2 YYNGEE. The germline V and J ends were trimmed by 3 bases and 1 base, with 13 bases remaining between them. The CDR3 is CASSAPGRPNTEAFF. CDR3 nucleotide sequence: TGTGCCAGCAGCGCCCCGGGACGGCCGAACACTGAAGCTTTCTTT.

The rearrangement joins TRBV5-4 to TRBJ2-2; tentative D call: TRBD1 (5 bases). V was cut by 5 bases and J by 2 bases, with 10 bases left in between. CDR3 length: 14 amino acids. Germline-derived CDR1 and CDR2 are SGHNT and YYREEE (reference sequence). CDR3 bases: TGTGCCAGCAGAGACAGAATCAACACCGGGGAGCTGTTTTTT. Its protein is CASRDRINTGELFF.

This chain joins TRBV7-9 and TRBJ1-1; possibly TRBD1 for D (6 bases). V dropped 8 bases and J dropped 1 base, with 14 bases sitting between them. The V gene's germline CDR1 is SEHNR and CDR2 FQNEAQ (reference sequence). The CDR3 is 14 amino acids. CDR3 in DNA: TGTGCCAGCCGAGTCGAGGACAGGAACACTGAAGCTTTCTTT. As protein: CASRVEDRNTEAFF.

This clone was found once. The chain carries TRBV4-3 and TRBJ2-1; D perhaps matches TRBD2 (6 bases). V lost 1 base, J lost 3 bases, and 16 bases lay in between. The CDR3 consists of 17 residues. Germline CDR1 is LGHNA and CDR2 is YSLEER. In DNA, the CDR3 is TGCGCCAGCAGCCAAGTGTATACGGGAGCTCGCTACAATGAGCAGTTCTTC. It codes for CASSQVYTGARYNEQFF.